The entry below gives a single T cell receptor beta chain sequence along with its context. What it recognizes is unknown. The sample belongs to a study of T cell responses to AZD1222 COVID-19 vaccine. Study context: Second-dose recipients at about 4 or about 12 weeks were treated as one pooled group. Study-wide results and caveats: Unmutated variant regions are reportedly the target of nearly half of TCRs that are spike-specific. Only after the peak T cell response were repertoires sampled. The donor group comprised mostly white British people and more females; the analysis possibly underestimated clonal diversity.

Generated by immunoSEQ multiplex PCR, the TCRdb table keeps only in-frame clones and is missing some. This sample yields 140,000 or so clones, of which roughly nine tenths are seen a single time; around 1.6% belongs to the top ten. This CDR3 comprises 14 residues. The V end was cut by 0 bases, the J end by 0 bases, with 3 bases between. In germline, CDR1 is SGHRS, CDR2 YFSETQ. The TCR was taken from an adult in good health. The chain combines TRBV5-1 with TRBJ2-2; no clear D. The sequencing used peripheral blood, collected on day 0 of AZD1222 vaccination. This CDR3 reads CASSLGPNTGELFF. The CDR3 DNA reads TGCGCCAGCAGCTTGGGTCCGAACACCGGGGAGCTGTTTTTT.